The subject of this entry is one TCR beta chain. Its recognized antigen is unknown. The sample holds no much larger clone one base away, and base qualities are not on file. V and J lose 1 base and 7 bases, and a span of 11 bases separates them. CDR1 MDHEN and CDR2 SYDVKM are derived from the germline V gene. From the cysteine up to the phenylalanine, the CDR3 has a length of 14 residues. Only the CDR3 part of the read is kept: 42 bases, read in frame from the first base. Every donor in the study was a healthy Caucasian. This entry comes from a study of identical twins (dated by TCRdb to the mid-2010s). Notes on the research overall: TCR alpha and beta repertoires from monozygotic twins, unrelated adults of various ages and cord blood were deep-sequenced to test whether fetal clonotypes persist. To rule out contamination, replicate twin experiments were performed at different times with different library preparation protocols.

Findings and caveats that apply to the study as a whole: The excess sharing between twins in beta out-of-frame sequences was weaker because fewer shared sequences reduced the signal-to-noise ratio. Fewer insertions were carried by abundant cord blood beta clonotypes; a weaker similar trend was observed in young adult naive repertoires, while no such trend was observed in memory repertoires. In monozygotic twins, recombination models systematically underestimated out-of-frame TCR alpha sharing, but the models matched the sharing seen between unrelated individuals. Zero-insertion analyses could be partly confounded by invariant T cells such as MAIT and iNKT, though diverse VJ usage argued against such confounding for most clonotypes. Compared with coincidental sharing between unrelated individuals, an excess of low generation-probability sequences was observed among out-of-frame TCR alpha sequences shared between twins. Because the same donors could not be followed over many years, the conclusions relied on cross-sectional statistical analysis.

Libraries were built with 5' RACE. The sequencer listed for this sample is Illumina HiSeq 2000. Template switching introduced a universal primer binding site; the final cDNA contained a unique molecular identifier, enabling accurate counting of TCR cDNA molecules. First-strand cDNA for TCR alpha and beta chains was synthesized from specific primers in the conserved constant-segment region. To control for contamination, every cDNA library carried two barcodes: a SMART-Mk sample barcode plus Illumina barcodes. Two successive PCR steps introduced TruSeq adapter sequences along with Illumina sample barcodes. The TCR alpha and beta cDNA libraries were sequenced on the Illumina HiSeq platform using custom primers. Turning to the authors' computational methods: MiGEC processed the raw reads to extract unique molecular identifiers, while MiXCR was used to determine the CDR3 positions. Recombination models were inferred per individual with the repgenHMM and IGoR tools using an EM algorithm. Shared clonotypes were analyzed with the tcR package in R, and sharing was normalized by the product of cloneset sizes. To study raw recombination free of thymic and clonal selection effects, out-of-frame nonproductive sequences were analyzed. In-frame beta chains were kept once TCRdb had trimmed the public reads at Q25 with fastp and called clones with MiXCR. Every entry covers one CDR3 protein and lists the most common genes and DNA from its rows. The authors' filters were not applied to this entry. The sample profile shows 1.5 million to 2 million distinct CDR3 sequences; less than 35% of them were found once. The ten largest make up about 0.27% of the sample.

The receptor was derived from a newborn girl in good health. Sequenced material: cord blood. Recombination joined TRBV28 with TRBJ1-5; TRBD1 is possibly the D segment (5 matching bases). This receptor carries the CDR3 CASSLSSDTQPQHF. The DNA sequence is TGTGCCAGCAGTTTATCTTCGGACACCCAGCCCCAGCATTTT.